The rows below give T cell receptor beta chains drawn from one sample of a study of beta chain features in type 1 diabetes. The repertoire was sequenced with immunoSEQ multiplex PCR; TCRdb's copy has only in-frame clones and lacks some. The sample holds roughly 180,000 clones, approximately 8.4% seen once. Sequencing was done on a sample of central memory CD4+ T cells from blood. These receptors were taken from a man younger than 35 with type 1 diabetes. The CDR3 runs from the conserved cysteine through the conserved F or W. Size tells how often a clone was seen (once, few, many) or the class of an expanded clone, and some rows leave it out.

V gene,clone size,CDR3 protein
TRBV4-1,.,CASSQGVSTEAFF
TRBV18,few,CASSPGQGGLYEQYF
TRBV7-2,.,CAAMDRGNTEAFF
TRBV7-8,.,CASSLARADTQYF
TRBV2,few,CASSEAGQGVGGYTF
TRBV5-4,.,CASSFYSGGSNTGELFF
TRBV7-9,few,CASRSTGDREAFF
TRBV7-2,few,CASSQRPTAGGPTGELFF
TRBV10-3,few,CAISLDKGRETQYF
TRBV28,few,CASSPDSNQPQHF
TRBV13,few,CASSRTGDYGYTF
TRBV18,few,CASSPDRSTNEKLFF
TRBV20-1,few,CSAKAGYTF
TRBV6-5,few,CASSSRTGGDYGYTF